The entry below gives a single TCR beta chain sequence along with its context. This sample was included in a study of blood T cell dynamics during melanoma immunotherapy. Across the whole study: Metastatic melanoma patients received first-line pembrolizumab or nivolumab plus ipilimumab.

The ends lost 6 bases at V and 8 bases at J; junction bases unmatched: 10. Germline loops: CDR1 SGHRS, CDR2 YFSETQ. The CDR3 contains 13 residues. Each bulk PBMC sample had roughly 400 ng DNA loaded. Assay: immunoSEQ multiplex PCR; the TCRdb copy retains only in-frame clones and omits some. The repertoire consists of nearly 7,000 clones, with roughly 84% occurring once and the leading ten covering 30% to 35%. As to time point: week 3, after first cycle of checkpoint inhibitor. Samples come from before therapy and from week 3 after the first blockade cycle. This sample comprised blood, obtained from a patient treated with checkpoint blockade. This rearrangement joins TRBV5-1 to TRBJ1-2; 7 bases align to TRBD1. The TCR sequence derives from a human donor with melanoma. Some clones in this sample may be carry-over from other donors' samples. The CDR3 loop reads CASTETGTGGYTF. The CDR3 nucleotides are TGCGCCAGCACCGAGACAGGGACGGGCGGCTACACCTTC. Together with reference TRBV5-1 and TRBJ1-2, the CDR3 gives the full variable domain: KAGVTQTPRYLIKTRGQQVTLSCSPISGHRSVSWYQQTPGQGLQFLFEYFSETQRNKGNFPGRFSGRQFSNSRSEMNVSTLELGDSALYLCASTETGTGGYTFGSGTRLTVV.